The 30 T cell receptor beta chains below all came from one sample that was sequenced in a study of blood T cell repertoires in COVID-19 (dated by TCRdb to the early 2020s). The library was produced with the immunoSEQ multiplex PCR assay. In its TCRdb copy, this immuneACCESS table keeps in-frame sequences only and misses some clones. Where compared with another copy, unresolved V genes explain less than half of these, and the others have no known cause. In all, the sample holds about 440,000 clones, and about 89% of those were seen once. The ten largest clones add up to approximately 4.3% of the sample. The sequenced material came from peripheral blood. Every receptor here comes from a woman aged 25 to 39 with acute or convalescent COVID-19.

The CDR3 loop reads CASSLTGRLEQYF. In DNA, the CDR3 is TGTGCCAGCAGTTTAACCGGGAGACTCGAGCAGTACTTC. The chain employs TRBV28 and TRBJ2-7, with D perhaps TRBD2 (6 bases). V was cut by 2 bases and J by 6 bases, with 11 bases left in between. The CDR3 runs 13 residues. CDR1 is MDHEN, CDR2 SYDVKM, per germline.

This sequence joins TRBV6-2 or TRBV6-3 and TRBJ2-5, with a tentative D call TRBD1 (6 bases). CDR3 length: 15 amino acids. V shed 1 base and J shed 5 bases, with 14 bases lying between them. The V gene's germline CDR1 is MNHEY and CDR2 SVGEGT. CDR3 coding DNA: TGTGCCAGCAGTTACTTGGACAGCGCGCGGGAGACCCAGTACTTC. Protein product: CASSYLDSARETQYF.

V is TRBV10-3 and J is TRBJ2-7; 8 bases map to TRBD2. This CDR3 comprises 16 residues. After removal of 0 bases from V and 1 base from J, the junction contained 5 bases not matched to a gene. Germline V CDR1 and CDR2: ENHRY, SYGVKD. The CDR3 sequence is CAISESRRGASYEQYF. The CDR3 coding sequence is TGTGCCATCAGTGAGTCGAGGCGGGGGGCATCCTACGAGCAGTACTTC.

The chain employs TRBV28 and TRBJ2-1, with a possible D match to TRBD1 (5 bases). Germline assignment: CDR1 MDHEN and CDR2 SYDVKM. V lost 2 bases and J lost 10, with 12 bases in between. CDR3 length: 13 residues. The CDR3 loop is CASSLNGAVEQFF. The CDR3 nucleotides read TGTGCCAGCAGTTTAAATGGGGCAGTAGAGCAGTTCTTC.

This clone occurred once. The chain carries TRBV3-1 (or the pseudogene TRBV3-2) and TRBJ2-3; maybe TRBD1 (6 bases). The germline gives CDR1 LGHDT, CDR2 YNNKEL (reference sequence). Deletions cut 2 bases from V and 0 bases from J, with 9 bases between. This CDR3 is 15 amino acids long. This CDR3 reads CASSQRTVSTDTQYF. CDR3 DNA sequence: TGTGCCAGCAGCCAACGGACAGTTAGCACAGATACGCAGTATTTT.

This clone has a handful of counts. The CDR3 DNA sequence: TGCAGTGCTAGACAGTATGGCTACACCTTC. Translating it yields CSARQYGYTF. The chain links TRBV20-1 to TRBJ1-2; no clear D gene. The germline V and J ends were trimmed by 2 bases and 5 bases, with 3 bases remaining between them. Germline CDR1 DFQATT, CDR2 SNEGSKA (reference sequence). The CDR3 has 10 amino acids.

The CDR3 loop is CASSLLPGQGAEFAYEQYF. CDR3 coding DNA: TGTGCCAGCAGCTTGCTACCGGGACAGGGGGCCGAATTTGCCTACGAGCAGTACTTC. The chain employs TRBV7-9 and TRBJ2-7; 12 bases line up with TRBD1. Germline V gene data show CDR1 as SEHNR and CDR2 as FQNEAQ (reference sequence). Trimming at V came to 3 bases and at J to 2 bases, leaving 14 bases not matched to a gene. The CDR3 is 19 residues long.

V and J are TRBV5-1 and TRBJ1-6; no clear D. This CDR3 contains 14 residues. With 0 bases removed from V and 6 bases from J, the gap between germline ends came to 7 bases. Germline V gene data show CDR1 as SGHRS and CDR2 as YFSETQ. The CDR3 here is CASSLGAPNSPLHF. In DNA, the CDR3 is TGCGCCAGCAGCTTGGGGGCGCCTAATTCACCCCTCCACTTT.

V gene TRBV28 combines with J gene TRBJ2-1; tentatively, D is TRBD2 (6 bases). The V end was cut by 7 bases, the J end by 12 bases, with 22 bases between. This CDR3 contains 14 residues. Germline V gene data show CDR1 as MDHEN and CDR2 as SYDVKM. The CDR3 is CASTKLNGGRVQFF. CDR3 in DNA: TGTGCCAGCACTAAACTTAACGGGGGTAGGGTGCAGTTCTTC. The full variable domain, completed using reference TRBV28 and TRBJ2-1, is DVKVTQSSRYLVKRTGEKVFLECVQDMDHENMFWYRQDPGLGLRLIYFSYDVKMKEKGDIPEGYSVSREKKERFSLILESASTNQTSMYLCASTKLNGGRVQFFGPGTRLTVL.

This clone was detected only once. The chain couples TRBV3-1 (or the pseudogene TRBV3-2) to TRBJ2-7, with TRBD2 matching over 11 bases. CDR1 and CDR2 from the germline V gene are LGHDT and YNNKEL (reference sequence). Germline trimming cut 4 bases from V and 7 bases from J; bases unmatched to any gene: 6. The CDR3 spans 14 residues. CDR3 sequence: CASSLGTSGLEQYF. The CDR3, as DNA: TGTGCCAGCAGCCTTGGGACTAGCGGCCTAGAGCAGTACTTC.

The rearrangement links TRBV7-9 to TRBJ1-2, with D unclear. The germline V and J ends were trimmed by 3 bases and 3 bases, with 8 bases remaining between them. Germline CDR1 is SEHNR and CDR2 is FQNEAQ (reference sequence). This CDR3 region has 13 residues. DNA for the CDR3: TGTGCCAGCAGCTTGGGAGGGCACTATGGCTACACCTTC. Translated, it gives CASSLGGHYGYTF. Using reference TRBV7-9 and TRBJ1-2 for the parts outside the CDR3, the full variable domain is DTGVSQNPRHKITKRGQNVTFRCDPISEHNRLYWYRQTLGQGPEFLTYFQNEAQLEKSRLLSDRFSAERPKGSFSTLEIQRTEQGDSAMYLCASSLGGHYGYTFGSGTRLTVV.

In the case of this clone: Other DNA sequences within the sample encode an identical CDR3. The chain uses TRBV19 and TRBJ2-7, with D tentatively TRBD2 (6 bases). The CDR3 runs to 14 residues. Germline loops: CDR1 LNHDA, CDR2 SQIVND (reference sequence). Trimming took 3 bases from V and 2 from J, leaving 11 bases between them. The CDR3 is CASSIGGPPYEQYF. CDR3 coding DNA: TGTGCCAGTAGTATCGGGGGACCACCCTACGAGCAGTACTTC.

This chain joins TRBV2 and TRBJ2-6, with TRBD1 identical over 8 bases. This CDR3 comprises 13 residues. V lost 10 bases, J lost 4 bases, and 3 bases stayed unmatched. The germline gives CDR1 SNHLY, CDR2 FYNNEI. CDR3 sequence reads: CATQGAGANVLTF. The CDR3 DNA reads as TGTGCCACCCAGGGGGCCGGGGCCAACGTCCTGACTTTC.

This clone was recorded only once. The chain uses TRBV28 and TRBJ1-2, with 8 bases matching TRBD1. This CDR3 region has 15 residues. The germline CDR1 and CDR2 sequences are MDHEN and SYDVKM. V was clipped by 5 bases and J by 7 bases; unmatched bases: 12. CDR3 amino acids: CASSPGDRLGSGYTF. The CDR3 DNA sequence: TGTGCCAGCAGTCCCGGGGACAGGCTGGGATCTGGCTACACCTTC.

This clone was observed once. The rearrangement links TRBV19 to TRBJ2-2; 7 nucleotides align to TRBD1. This CDR3 contains 15 residues. The V and J ends lost 11 bases and 7 bases, in that order; junction bases with no gene match: 16. Germline values: CDR1 LNHDA, CDR2 SQIVND (reference sequence). The CDR3: CAAQRGQGVNGELFF. Here the CDR3 DNA reads TGTGCCGCACAAAGGGGGCAGGGAGTCAACGGGGAGCTGTTTTTT.

The V gene is TRBV6-6, the J gene TRBJ1-5; TRBD1 agrees at 8 bases. The CDR3 totals 14 residues. V shed 5 bases and J 9 bases; nucleotides not matched to a gene: 9. The germline gives CDR1 MNHNY, CDR2 SVGAGI (reference sequence). The CDR3 spells CASSTGTGRRPQHF. CDR3 DNA sequence: TGTGCCAGCAGTACGGGGACAGGTCGAAGGCCCCAGCATTTT.

This chain connects TRBV5-1 to TRBJ2-1, with D possibly being TRBD2 (7 bases). Germline V CDR1 and CDR2: SGHRS, YFSETQ. The CDR3 sequence is 16 residues long. The V and J ends lost 5 bases and 0 bases respectively, with 15 bases between them. The CDR3 DNA reads TGCGCCAGCAGTAAAGGGGGGGGAAGCTCCTACAATGAGCAGTTCTTC. This gives the protein CASSKGGGSSYNEQFF.

This chain connects TRBV20-1 to TRBJ2-5; D gene ambiguous. Germline assignment: CDR1 DFQATT and CDR2 SNEGSKA (reference sequence). The CDR3 sequence is 11 residues long. In nucleotides, the CDR3 is TGCAGCTCGAGGAACCAAGAGACCCAGTACTTC. The encoded protein is CSSRNQETQYF.

The J gene is TRBJ2-7, the V gene TRBV5-6, with 9 bases matching TRBD1. This CDR3 comprises 14 residues. Losses at the gene ends were 4 bases for V and 1 base for J; bases not matched to a gene: 3. The germline gives CDR1 SGHDT, CDR2 YYEEEE. Here the CDR3 DNA reads TGTGCCAGCAGCCCCGGGACAGGGTCCTACGAGCAGTACTTC. Its protein product is CASSPGTGSYEQYF.

The rearrangement uses TRBV6-8 and TRBJ2-2; D is ambiguous. Germline V lookup: CDR1 MNHGY, CDR2 SAAAGT. Trimming removed 6 bases at V and 1 base at J, with 9 bases between. The CDR3 loop spans 14 amino acids. In nucleotides, the CDR3 is TGTGCCAGCAGCTGGTGGCAGAACACCGGGGAGCTGTTTTTT. This gives the protein CASSWWQNTGELFF.

In DNA form, the CDR3 reads TGTGCCAGCAGCTTAGAACCGAGACAGAATTCACCCCTCCACTTT. Translated: CASSLEPRQNSPLHF. The chain uses TRBV11-2 and TRBJ1-6; a possible D gene is TRBD1 (5 bases). This CDR3 spans 15 amino acids. The V gene's germline CDR1 is SGHAT and CDR2 FQNNGV. The ends were cut back, 0 bases at V and 7 bases at J, with 10 bases in the middle.

The gene calls are TRBV10-3 and TRBJ2-5, with 7 positions matching TRBD2. The germline V gene encodes CDR1 ENHRY and CDR2 SYGVKD. J gave up 3 bases and V 11 bases, and 12 bases lay outside the gene matches. This CDR3 spans 14 amino acids. CDR3 DNA: TGTGCCTCCTGGGCGGGGGTCGGAGAAGAGACCCAGTACTTC. Translating it yields CASWAGVGEETQYF.

V gene TRBV28 combines with J gene TRBJ2-5, with a weak D call TRBD2 (8 bases). Germline V gene data show CDR1 as MDHEN and CDR2 as SYDVKM. V dropped 6 bases and J dropped 5 bases, with 25 bases sitting between them. The CDR3 contains 17 residues. The CDR3 coding sequence is TGTGCCAGCAGCCCCGCGGGGGGCACCAGGGGGAGGGAGACCCAGTACTTC. The encoded protein is CASSPAGGTRGRETQYF.

The gene calls are TRBV12-3 or TRBV12-4 and TRBJ2-6; no firm D call. This CDR3 has 13 residues. Trimming shortened V by 3 bases and J by 6 bases, and 6 bases separated the two germline ends. This chain's CDR3 is CASSFSSANVLTF. In nucleotides, the CDR3 is TGTGCCAGCAGTTTTTCCTCGGCCAACGTCCTGACTTTC.

The chain couples TRBV13 to TRBJ2-2; tentative D call: TRBD2 (5 bases). The CDR3 extends over 15 amino acids. Germline CDR1 PRHDT, CDR2 FYEKMQ (reference sequence). Trimming cost V 5 bases and J 0 bases, with 10 bases left between them. This CDR3 reads CASSPGLTNTGELFF. CDR3 sequence (DNA): TGTGCCAGCAGCCCAGGACTTACGAACACCGGGGAGCTGTTTTTT.

The chain has TRBV11-2 and TRBJ1-2, with a tentative D call TRBD1 (6 bases). V shed 4 bases and J shed 7 bases, with 19 bases lying between them. The germline V gene has CDR1 SGHAT and CDR2 FQNNGV. The CDR3 sequence is 15 residues long. The CDR3 sequence is CASSSLNRVKGGYTF. CDR3 DNA: TGTGCCAGCAGCTCCTTAAACAGGGTGAAGGGTGGCTACACCTTC. The full variable domain, in which reference TRBV11-2 and TRBJ1-2 provide the parts outside the CDR3, is EAGVAQSPRYKIIEKRQSVAFWCNPISGHATLYWYQQILGQGPKLLIQFQNNGVVDDSQLPKDRFSAERLKGVDSTLKIQPAKLEDSAVYLCASSSLNRVKGGYTFGSGTRLTVV.

The rearrangement links TRBV7-9 to TRBJ2-5; 8 positions match TRBD1. The junction had 2 bases not matched to a gene; V was cut back by 4 bases and J by 4 bases. Germline V gene sequence: CDR1 SEHNR, CDR2 FQNEAQ (reference sequence). The CDR3 consists of 13 residues. This chain's CDR3 is CASSSTGGETQYF. The CDR3 coding sequence is TGTGCCAGCAGCTCAACAGGGGGAGAGACCCAGTACTTC.

The rearrangement joins TRBV11-1 to TRBJ2-1; 9 positions match TRBD2. V shed 8 bases and J 5 bases; nucleotides not matched to a gene: 10. From germline, CDR1 is SGHAT and CDR2 FQDESV (reference sequence). There are 15 residues in the CDR3. The DNA of the CDR3 is TGTGCCAGCCGAGCGGGGGGACACAATAACAATGAGCAGTTCTTC. Residues: CASRAGGHNNNEQFF.

As regards this clone: Mismatch with germline at one junction end may stem from a read error. In the same sample, other DNA sequences code for this CDR3. The J gene is TRBJ1-4, the V gene TRBV2, with D perhaps TRBD1 (6 bases). Germline V gene sequence: CDR1 SNHLY, CDR2 FYNNEI. The CDR3 is made up of 15 amino acids. The CDR3 sequence: CASSEVLQGGEKLFF. The CDR3, as DNA: TGCGCCAGCAGTGAAGTTTTACAGGGCGGAGAAAAACTGTTTTTT.

This clone has just a few counts. The chain carries TRBV10-1 and TRBJ1-1, with 7 nucleotides matching TRBD1. J gave up 0 bases and V 2 bases, and 9 bases lay outside the gene matches. The CDR3 sequence is 17 residues long. CDR1 is WNHNN and CDR2 is SYGVQD in the germline V gene (reference sequence). The CDR3 loop reads CASSEDPPGQLNTEAFF. The CDR3 DNA reads TGCGCCAGCAGTGAGGACCCTCCGGGACAGCTGAACACTGAAGCTTTCTTT.